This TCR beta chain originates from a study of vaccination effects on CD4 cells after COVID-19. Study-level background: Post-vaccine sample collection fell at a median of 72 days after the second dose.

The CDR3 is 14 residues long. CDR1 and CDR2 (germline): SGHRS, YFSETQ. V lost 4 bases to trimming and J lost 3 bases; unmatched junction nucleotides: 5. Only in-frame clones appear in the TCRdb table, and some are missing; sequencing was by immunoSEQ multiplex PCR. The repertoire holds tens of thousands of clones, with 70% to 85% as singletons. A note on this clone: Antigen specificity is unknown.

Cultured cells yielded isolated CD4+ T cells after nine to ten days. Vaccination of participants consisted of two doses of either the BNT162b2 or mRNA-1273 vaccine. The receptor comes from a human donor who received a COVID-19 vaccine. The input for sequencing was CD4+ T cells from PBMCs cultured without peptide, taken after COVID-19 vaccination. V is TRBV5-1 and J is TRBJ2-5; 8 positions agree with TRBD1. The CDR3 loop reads CASSQGAGKETQYF. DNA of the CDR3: TGCGCCAGCAGCCAGGGGGCAGGGAAAGAGACCCAGTACTTC.